These T cell receptor beta chains were read from a single sample in a study of T-cell reconstitution after alpha-beta-depleted transplantation in children. Each CDR3 protein gets one entry after TCRdb re-called the PCR reads with MiXCR. This sample has about 600,000 distinct CDR3 sequences; roughly 13% occur once, and the top ten carry about 2.2%. Sequences were derived from PBMCs, mostly from graft donor cells, sampled 360 days after TCRalphabeta/CD19-depleted stem cell transplant. The receptors were sampled from a male patient aged 10-17 years who had a stem cell transplant for acute myeloid leukemia, so the T cells may come from the graft donor. Both conserved end residues are part of each CDR3. A D gene is named only where the DNA matches it firmly.

CDR3 protein,V gene,D gene,J gene
CSAWGADRGNYGYTF,TRBV20-1,TRBD1,TRBJ1-2
CAWSVLLAGVGTGELFF,TRBV30,TRBD2,TRBJ2-2
CASSRQGAIDSPLHF,TRBV12-3/TRBV12-4,TRBD1,TRBJ1-6
CASSEGAVQFF,TRBV2,.,TRBJ2-1
CASSSNRGRRHEQYF,TRBV5-6,TRBD1,TRBJ2-7
CASSPQGGRSTDTQYF,TRBV12-3/TRBV12-4,.,TRBJ2-3
CAWSREGDQPQHF,TRBV30,.,TRBJ1-5
CAIKTGDYNEQFF,TRBV10-3,TRBD1,TRBJ2-1
CSVGGQGSYEQYF,TRBV29-1,TRBD1,TRBJ2-7
CASSPLGPYEQYF,TRBV18,.,TRBJ2-7
CASSQDLRSTNEKLFF,TRBV4-3,.,TRBJ1-4
CSARRLAKNIQYF,TRBV29-1,.,TRBJ2-4
CASSPGPGSYTQYF,TRBV12-3/TRBV12-4,.,TRBJ2-3
CASSPDRSGRSYEQYF,TRBV18,.,TRBJ2-7
CASRNGYGEKNIQYF,TRBV5-1,.,TRBJ2-4
CASSNQGGKQYF,TRBV28,.,TRBJ2-7
CASSQGTPGTYEQYF,TRBV4-3,.,TRBJ2-7
CASSQEGGTSGEQFF,TRBV3-1,TRBD2,TRBJ2-1
CASKTEGGWHNEQFF,TRBV2,.,TRBJ2-1
CASSLVSIPDTEAFF,TRBV7-3,.,TRBJ1-1
CASSLNPGLSYNEQFF,TRBV7-3,.,TRBJ2-1
CCASSGPQPQHF,TRBV20-1,.,TRBJ1-5
CSVEEGRRETQYF,TRBV29-1,.,TRBJ2-5
CCARDSTSGRADGELFF,TRBV20-1,TRBD2,TRBJ2-2
CASRTRILGQGKTEAFF,TRBV6-2/TRBV6-3,TRBD1,TRBJ1-1
CASSLVLGVGTGELFF,TRBV5-1,.,TRBJ2-2
CATRRGGRAQDEQYF,TRBV28,TRBD2,TRBJ2-7
CSVALRDPGANVLTF,TRBV29-1,.,TRBJ2-6
CSAPPRTSGRYEQYF,TRBV20-1,TRBD2,TRBJ2-7
CSARDPASYEQYF,TRBV20-1,.,TRBJ2-7
CASSVATRGAGAYQETQYF,TRBV9,.,TRBJ2-5
CSVGQVDGYTF,TRBV29-1,.,TRBJ1-2
CSAMTLAGGPRPPPSTDTQYF,TRBV20-1,TRBD2,TRBJ2-3
CSAYASTSGTYNEQFF,TRBV29-1,TRBD2,TRBJ2-1
CASSLEHSGSSYEQYF,TRBV7-2,TRBD2,TRBJ2-7
CASRKGLAGEVAYNEQFF,TRBV12-3/TRBV12-4,TRBD2,TRBJ2-1
CASSYSTRRIYGYTF,TRBV12-3/TRBV12-4,.,TRBJ1-2
CASRFRDRGFRETQYF,TRBV28,TRBD1,TRBJ2-5
CASSFNRGTGELFF,TRBV28,TRBD1,TRBJ2-2
CASAAGTGRYEQYF,TRBV4-3,TRBD1,TRBJ2-7
CGGIYTGELFF,TRBV20-1,.,TRBJ2-2
CASSGKDSPWGEQYF,TRBV9,.,TRBJ2-7
CAISDTGRGVDEQFF,TRBV10-3,.,TRBJ2-1
CASTLGESRGTQYF,TRBV6-1,.,TRBJ2-5
CASSSSPGLRLKYEQYF,TRBV5-1,TRBD2,TRBJ2-7
CASSQDLRLAVAYEQYF,TRBV4-3,TRBD2,TRBJ2-7
CASIKTGNEQYF,TRBV28,TRBD1,TRBJ2-7
CASGSGGGPLNQPQHF,TRBV5-5,.,TRBJ1-5
CASRRLASQETQYF,TRBV6-1,TRBD2,TRBJ2-5
CASSGADLNEQFF,TRBV6-2/TRBV6-3,.,TRBJ2-1
CSARARVVLYNEQFF,TRBV20-1,.,TRBJ2-1
CASSPRQPNTGELFF,TRBV18,.,TRBJ2-2
CSARYSTSGNTGELFF,TRBV20-1,TRBD2,TRBJ2-2
CSVEGGQGTEQYF,TRBV29-1,TRBD1,TRBJ2-7
CASSYTGQSYEQYF,TRBV28,TRBD1,TRBJ2-7
CASSQDRRPSGTYEQYF,TRBV3-1,TRBD2,TRBJ2-7
CASSVELGLQYNEQFF,TRBV9,.,TRBJ2-1